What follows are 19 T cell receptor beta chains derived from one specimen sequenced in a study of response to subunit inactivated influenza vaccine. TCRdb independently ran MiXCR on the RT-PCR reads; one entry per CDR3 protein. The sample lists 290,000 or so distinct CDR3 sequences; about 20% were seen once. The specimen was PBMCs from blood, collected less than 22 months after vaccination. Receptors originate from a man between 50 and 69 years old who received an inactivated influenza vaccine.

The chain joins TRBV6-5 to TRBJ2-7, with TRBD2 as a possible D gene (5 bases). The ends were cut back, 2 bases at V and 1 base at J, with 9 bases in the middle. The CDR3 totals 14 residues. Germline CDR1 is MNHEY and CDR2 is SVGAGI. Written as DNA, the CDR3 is TGTGCCAGCAGTTACGGTCCGGGATCCTACGAGCAGTACTTC. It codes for CASSYGPGSYEQYF.

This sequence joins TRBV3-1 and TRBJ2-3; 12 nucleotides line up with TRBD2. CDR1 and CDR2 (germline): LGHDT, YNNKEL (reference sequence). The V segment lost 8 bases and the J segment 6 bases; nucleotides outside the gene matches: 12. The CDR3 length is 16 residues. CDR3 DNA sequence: TGTGCCAGCTCCCACACTAGCGGGAGGCGAAAGGATACGCAGTATTTT. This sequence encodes CASSHTSGRRKDTQYF.

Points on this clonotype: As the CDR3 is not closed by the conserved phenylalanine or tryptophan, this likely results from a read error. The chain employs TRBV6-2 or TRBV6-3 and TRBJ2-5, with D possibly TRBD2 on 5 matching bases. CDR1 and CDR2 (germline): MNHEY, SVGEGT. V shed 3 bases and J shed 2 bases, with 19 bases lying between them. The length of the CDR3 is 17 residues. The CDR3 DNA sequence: TGTGCCAGCAGTTATGTACTTAGTGGGAGTTCTCAAGAGACCCAGTACTAC. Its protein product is CASSYVLSGSSQETQYY.

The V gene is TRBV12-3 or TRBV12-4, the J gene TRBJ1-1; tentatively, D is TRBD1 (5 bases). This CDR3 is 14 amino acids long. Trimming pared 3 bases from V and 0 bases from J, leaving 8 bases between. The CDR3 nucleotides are TGTGCCAGCAGTTTGGGGGACCTGAACACTGAAGCTTTCTTT. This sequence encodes CASSLGDLNTEAFF.

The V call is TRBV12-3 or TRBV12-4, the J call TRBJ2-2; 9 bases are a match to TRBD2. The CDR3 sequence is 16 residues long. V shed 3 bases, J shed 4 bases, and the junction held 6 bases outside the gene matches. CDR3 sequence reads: CASSFDLAGLTGELFF. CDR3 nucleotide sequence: TGTGCCAGCAGTTTTGATCTAGCGGGACTCACCGGGGAGCTGTTTTTT.

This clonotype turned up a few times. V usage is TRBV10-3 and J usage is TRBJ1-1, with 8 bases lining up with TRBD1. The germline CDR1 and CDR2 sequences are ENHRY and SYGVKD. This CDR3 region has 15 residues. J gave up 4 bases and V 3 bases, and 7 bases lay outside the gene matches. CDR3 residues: CAISDRWTGTTEAFF. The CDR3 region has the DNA TGTGCCATCAGTGATCGTTGGACAGGGACCACTGAAGCTTTCTTT.

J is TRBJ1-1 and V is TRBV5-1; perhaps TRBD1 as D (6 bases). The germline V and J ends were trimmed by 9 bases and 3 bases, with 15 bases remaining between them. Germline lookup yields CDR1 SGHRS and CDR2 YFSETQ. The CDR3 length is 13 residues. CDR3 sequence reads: CATRDMGDTEAFF. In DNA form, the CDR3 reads TGCGCCACCAGGGACATGGGGGACACTGAAGCTTTCTTT.

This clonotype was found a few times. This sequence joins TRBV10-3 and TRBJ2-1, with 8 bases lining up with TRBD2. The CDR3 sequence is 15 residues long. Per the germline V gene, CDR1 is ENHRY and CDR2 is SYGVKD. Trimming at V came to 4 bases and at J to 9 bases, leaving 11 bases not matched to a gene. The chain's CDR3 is CAISGAGAWRVEQFF. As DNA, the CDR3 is TGTGCCATCAGTGGAGCGGGAGCCTGGCGTGTTGAGCAGTTCTTC.

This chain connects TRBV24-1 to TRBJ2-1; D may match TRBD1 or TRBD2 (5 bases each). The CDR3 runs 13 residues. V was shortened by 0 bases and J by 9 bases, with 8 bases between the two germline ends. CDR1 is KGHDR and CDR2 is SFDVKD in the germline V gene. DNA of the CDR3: TGTGCCACCAGTGATTTGTTGAGGGGTGAGCAGTTCTTC. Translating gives CATSDLLRGEQFF.

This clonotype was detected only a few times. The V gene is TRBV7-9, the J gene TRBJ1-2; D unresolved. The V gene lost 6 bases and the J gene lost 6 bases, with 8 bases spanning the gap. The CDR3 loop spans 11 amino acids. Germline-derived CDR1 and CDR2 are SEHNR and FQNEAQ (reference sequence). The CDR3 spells CASRAEDGYTF. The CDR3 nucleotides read TGTGCCAGCAGAGCCGAGGATGGCTACACCTTC.

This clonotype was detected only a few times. The CDR3 nucleotides read TGCGCCAGCAGCCAAGATGACAGCGGGGGGGCTTGGGAGCAGTTCTTC. Translation gives CASSQDDSGGAWEQFF. The genes are TRBV4-1 and TRBJ2-1; 10 bases align to TRBD2. The CDR3 contains 16 residues. V shed 0 bases, J shed 10 bases, and the junction held 9 bases outside the gene matches. Germline values: CDR1 MGHRA, CDR2 YSYEKL.

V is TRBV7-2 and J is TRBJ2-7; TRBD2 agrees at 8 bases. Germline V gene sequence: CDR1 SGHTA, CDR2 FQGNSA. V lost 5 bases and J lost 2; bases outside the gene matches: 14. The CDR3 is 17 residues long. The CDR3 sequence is CASSVTHLAGWAYEQYF. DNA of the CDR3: TGTGCCAGCAGCGTAACCCACCTAGCGGGCTGGGCCTACGAGCAGTACTTC.

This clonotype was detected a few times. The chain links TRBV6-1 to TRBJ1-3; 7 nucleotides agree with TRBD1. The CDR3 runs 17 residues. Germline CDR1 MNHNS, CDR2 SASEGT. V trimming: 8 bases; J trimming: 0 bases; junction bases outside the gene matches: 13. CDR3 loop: CASASRRGGISGNTIYF. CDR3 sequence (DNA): TGTGCCAGCGCTTCCCGTAGAGGGGGCATCTCTGGAAACACCATATATTTT.

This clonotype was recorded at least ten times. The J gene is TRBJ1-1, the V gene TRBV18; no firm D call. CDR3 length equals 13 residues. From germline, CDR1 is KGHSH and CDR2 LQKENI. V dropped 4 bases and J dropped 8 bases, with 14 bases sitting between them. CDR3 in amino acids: CASSLPAFKEAFF. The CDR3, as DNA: TGTGCCAGCTCACTTCCAGCGTTTAAAGAAGCTTTCTTT.

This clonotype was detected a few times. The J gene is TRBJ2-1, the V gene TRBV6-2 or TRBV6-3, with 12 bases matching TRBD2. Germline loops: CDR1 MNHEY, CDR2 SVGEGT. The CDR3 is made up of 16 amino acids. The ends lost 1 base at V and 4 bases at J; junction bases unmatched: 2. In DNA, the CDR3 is TGTGCCAGCAGTTACTACGGACTAGCGGGGTACAATGAGCAGTTCTTC. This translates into CASSYYGLAGYNEQFF.

For the CDR3, the DNA is TGTGCCAGTAGTATTGGGGGGAATGAGCAGTTCTTC. Its protein product is CASSIGGNEQFF. The rearrangement uses TRBV19 and TRBJ2-1; maybe TRBD2 (6 bases). The CDR3 consists of 12 residues. V was pared by 3 bases and J by 7 bases, with 7 bases between. Germline lookup yields CDR1 LNHDA and CDR2 SQIVND (reference sequence).

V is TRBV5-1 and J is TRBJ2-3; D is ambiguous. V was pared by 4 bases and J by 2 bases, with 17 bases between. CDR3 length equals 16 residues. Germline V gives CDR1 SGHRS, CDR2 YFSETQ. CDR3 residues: CASSPRNKKNTDTQYF. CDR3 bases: TGCGCCAGCAGCCCTAGAAACAAAAAGAACACAGATACGCAGTATTTT.

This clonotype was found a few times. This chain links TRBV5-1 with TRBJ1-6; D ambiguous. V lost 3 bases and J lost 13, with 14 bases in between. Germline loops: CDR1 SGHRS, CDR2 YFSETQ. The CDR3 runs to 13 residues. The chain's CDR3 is CASSWERAGPLHF. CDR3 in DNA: TGCGCCAGCAGCTGGGAGAGGGCTGGGCCCCTCCACTTT.

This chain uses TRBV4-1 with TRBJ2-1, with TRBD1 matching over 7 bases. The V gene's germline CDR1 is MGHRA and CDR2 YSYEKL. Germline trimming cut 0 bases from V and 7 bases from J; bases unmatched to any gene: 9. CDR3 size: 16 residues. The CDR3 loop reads CASSQDLGRGQNEQFF. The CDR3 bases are TGCGCCAGCAGCCAAGATTTAGGAAGGGGGCAAAATGAGCAGTTCTTC.